The present TCR beta chain was sequenced within a study of shared clonotypes between healthy human individuals. With 2 bases removed from V and 4 bases from J, the gap between germline ends came to 9 bases. Germline CDR1 reads MDHEN; CDR2 reads SYDVKM. The CDR3 runs 14 residues. Study results and limitations: Limited genetic and exposure-history diversity came from having few donors.

As regards this clone: Its antigen is still unknown.

Every immunoSEQ plate was one replicate of a subset's evenly spread DNA. Clones were read by immunoSEQ multiplex PCR, and TCRdb kept only the in-frame ones, dropping some. The table lists around 700,000 clones, 55% to 85% of them singletons, with about 1.8% in the top ten. The chain recombines TRBV28 with TRBJ1-3; no clear D. The sample consisted of memory CD4+ T cells sorted from blood. Subset: CD45RA-negative fraction. The TCR comes from a woman in her thirties in good health. The CDR3 region has the DNA TGTGCCAGCAGTTTAGGAGGGCGGGGAAACACCATATATTTT. Amino acid sequence: CASSLGGRGNTIYF.